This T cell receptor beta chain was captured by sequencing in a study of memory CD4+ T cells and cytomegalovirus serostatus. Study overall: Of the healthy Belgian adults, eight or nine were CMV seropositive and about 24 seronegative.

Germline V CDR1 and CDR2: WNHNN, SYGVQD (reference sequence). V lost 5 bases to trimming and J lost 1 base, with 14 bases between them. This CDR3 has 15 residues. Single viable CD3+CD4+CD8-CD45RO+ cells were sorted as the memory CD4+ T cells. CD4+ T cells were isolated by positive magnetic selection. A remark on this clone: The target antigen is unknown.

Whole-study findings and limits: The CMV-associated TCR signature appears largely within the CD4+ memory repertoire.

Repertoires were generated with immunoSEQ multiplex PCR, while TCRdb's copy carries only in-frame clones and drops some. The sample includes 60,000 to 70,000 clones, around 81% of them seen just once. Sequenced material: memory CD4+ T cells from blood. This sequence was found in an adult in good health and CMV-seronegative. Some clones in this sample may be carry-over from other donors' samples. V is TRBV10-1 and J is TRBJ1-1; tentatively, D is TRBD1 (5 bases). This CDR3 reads CASSPRTGRNTEAFF. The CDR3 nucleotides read TGCGCCAGCAGTCCCCGTACAGGACGGAACACTGAAGCTTTCTTT.